A single T cell receptor beta chain is shown here with its context. The specificity of this receptor is unknown. Per-base qualities were not stored, and no clone one base away is much larger. The germline V gene yields MGHRA for CDR1 and YSYEKL for CDR2. The cysteine opens and the phenylalanine closes a CDR3 of 17 amino acids. Just the 51-base CDR3 DNA is kept, in frame starting at base 1. V is pared back by 0 bases and J by 1 base, with 15 bases lying between the germline termini. CD8 naive samples were obtained by positive selection for CCR7 among CD45RO-negative cells, yielding a CD45RA+CCR7+ population from which TemRA cells were excluded. The donors were healthy, HIV-negative adults who had no recently reported acute infections or vaccinations. Every donor was a Caucasian adult residing in Nashville, Tennessee, USA. Blood was obtained by leukapheresis, after which PBMCs were separated by Ficoll-Histopaque density gradient centrifugation and cryopreserved in liquid nitrogen vapor phase. Analytical flow cytometry was used to check the purity and quantity of every magnetically sorted T cell population. From each sorted fraction, genomic DNA was isolated and quantified by UV absorbance on a Nanodrop 2000c.

These data belong to a study of shared clonotypes between healthy human individuals (TCRdb year 2020). Study-level background: The cohort comprised a couple of women and a few men aged 18 to 49 years. Per donor, three plates each were used for CD4 naive and CD4 memory, two for CD8 naive, and one for CD8 memory. To estimate repertoire size and how much clonotype sharing occurs between individuals, the study deeply sequenced the blood TCR repertoires of 4 to 6 healthy adults. To increase sequencing depth and limit assay-specific biases, TCR repertoire library preparation and sequencing were carried out by different laboratories using diverse techniques. Between about 0.8 and 9.5 billion PBMCs per donor were obtained by leukapheresis.

Broader findings and caveats from the paper: Compared with non-shared clonotypes, clonotypes shared by all four sorted-subset donors had higher generation probabilities. The genetic and exposure-history diversity represented was limited by the small number of donors. Even with the large sequencing depth, rarefaction of the sorted-subset datasets indicated that sequencing was incomplete. Only blood was sampled, and tissue TCR repertoires likely differ from those in blood. Approximately 5% of naive CD4, 3.5% of naive CD8, around 2.3% of memory CD4, and 0.35% to 0.4% of memory CD8 clonotypes were shared across several donors. Naive subsets generally had larger estimated clonotype richness than memory subsets did. Based on pairwise subsampling, the degree of clonotype sharing among donors was expected to be affected by sequencing depth.

Using the deep immunoSEQ assay, multiplex PCR amplified TCR CDR3 regions from genomic DNA. For each cell subset, the extracted genomic DNA was distributed evenly across all wells of several immunoSEQ 96-well plates, and each plate served as one replicate. For sorted subsets, 200 ng of genomic DNA, equivalent to 30,000 or so T cell genomes, went into each replicate PCR. The purified libraries were quantified using a Qubit 3.0 fluorometer, sized with a Bioanalyzer 2100, and then quantified again using the KAPA Library Quantification kit. Every immunoSEQ 96-well plate was sequenced on a separate single-read 150-cycle Illumina NextSeq 550 flow cell. In the authors' own workflow: Because the immunoSEQ output included only junctional sequences and no quality scores, the filtering could not be the same as the filtering used for full-length reads. Sequences were annotated with PyIR, a Python wrapper for IgBLAST v1.9, and V/J genes and CDR3 were assigned using IMGT germline references. Reads with weak V/J assignments (E-value above 1e-6), missing CDR3, stop codons, out-of-frame junctions, or ambiguous translated residues were removed. A V3J clonotype was defined by an identical inferred V gene, J gene, and CDR3 amino acid sequence. To compute the percentage overlap between repertoires, the number of shared unique clonotypes was divided by the size of the smaller repertoire. Repertoire richness was assessed with RTK rarefaction, the Chao1 estimator, and Recon v2.1 estimates of unobserved clonotypes. Generation probabilities were computed with OLGA for all TCRbeta clonotypes obtained by the gDNA method from a handful of donors. TCRdb retrieved this table from immuneACCESS and kept in-frame rearrangements only. Not all clones are present; in checked studies, unresolved V genes account for under half, and no reason is known for the remainder. The D gene and trimming were derived from the DNA, and the V and J assignments and clone size from that table. The sample table contains under 2,000,000 clones; only one count was recorded for about 95% of them. 1.2% of the sample rests with the top ten.

Sequencing was done on a sample of naive CD8+ T cells sorted from blood. The label giving this sample's cell subset or site can be read as: CD45RA+CCR7+. The receptor's source is a man between 18 and 35 years old in good health. Recombination joined TRBV4-1 with TRBJ2-5; no confident D gene assignment can be made. The CDR3 region: CASSQDHISRSQETQYF. The nucleotide sequence reads as follows: TGCGCCAGCAGCCAAGATCATATAAGCAGGTCCCAAGAGACCCAGTACTTC.